Reported below is one T cell receptor beta chain. These data originate in a study of OX40 agonist ivuxolimab in advanced cancers. About the research overall: Dose-escalation subjects each had hepatocellular carcinoma, melanoma, renal cell or head and neck cancer.

Sequencing was performed with immunoSEQ multiplex PCR; in TCRdb, only in-frame clones are kept and a portion is missing. The sample lists some 37,000 clones, 88% occurring once. The material was CD4+ or CD8+ T cells sorted from blood, obtained in a trial of the OX40 agonist ivuxolimab. This clonotype was sampled from an adult with an advanced solid tumor such as melanoma, head and neck, liver or kidney cancer.

CDR3 in amino acids: CASSEGGLGYTF. The CDR3 nucleotides read TGCGCCAGCAGTGAGGGGGGTCTAGGCTACACCTTC. This chain links TRBV10-2 with TRBJ1-2; possible D gene TRBD1, 5 bases. The length of the CDR3 is 12 residues. The ends were cut back, 2 bases at V and 8 bases at J, with 9 bases in the middle. Germline V gene sequence: CDR1 WSHSY, CDR2 SAAADI.